This TCR beta chain was sequenced in a study of sequential checkpoint blockade in melanoma. In the study overall: Arm A got nivolumab then ipilimumab; arm B the reverse, 1:1. Over 20 patients had matched tumor biopsies before treatment and at week 13 after nivolumab or ipilimumab alone. TCRβ was sequenced from DNA of 75 to 95 pretreatment tumors. After both sequences, patients received maintenance nivolumab.

This clone was recorded many times. With 3 bases removed from V and 1 base from J, the gap between germline ends came to 13 bases. Germline loops: CDR1 SGHNT, CDR2 YENEEA. This CDR3 comprises 15 residues. The table came from immunoSEQ multiplex PCR; TCRdb's copy has only in-frame clones and leaves some out. The table records thousands of clones, roughly 24% of them present only once. Treatment here: randomized to nivolumab then ipilimumab (arm A) or the reverse (arm B). This chain uses TRBV11-3 with TRBJ2-7, with D possibly being TRBD1 or TRBD2 (5 bases each). The sequencing used tumor tissue (inferred from file names), collected from a patient given nivolumab and ipilimumab in sequence. This sequence was found in a human donor with melanoma. CDR3 loop: CASSLPGTMSYEQYF. The CDR3 DNA reads TGTGCCAGCAGCTTGCCGGGGACCATGTCCTACGAGCAGTACTTC.